This TCR beta chain was recovered during a study of OX40 agonist ivuxolimab in advanced cancers. Whole-study context: Three patients showed partial responses: one hepatocellular carcinoma and two cutaneous melanoma cases. Points from the study as a whole: Antigen specificity of clonally expanded peripheral T cells was not established. Expanded clones were, on average, more numerous among CD8+ T cells than CD4+.

From germline, CDR1 is LGHNT and CDR2 FRNRAP. This CDR3 is 18 amino acids long. V lost 1 base and J lost 3, with 19 bases in between. Comment on this clone: What it recognizes is unknown.

Assay used: immunoSEQ multiplex PCR; TCRdb lists only in-frame clones, some missing. This sample has 74,000 or so clones; approximately 84% occur once, and the top ten carry roughly 2%. V usage is TRBV12-5 and J usage is TRBJ2-1; the D call may be TRBD1 or TRBD2 (5 bases each). The source was CD4+ or CD8+ T cells sorted from blood, collected in a trial of the OX40 agonist ivuxolimab. The sequence was collected from an adult with an advanced solid tumor such as melanoma, head and neck, liver or kidney cancer. The CDR3 is CASGLDPSGATNYNEQFF. In DNA form, the CDR3 reads TGTGCTAGTGGTTTGGACCCATCCGGGGCAACGAACTACAATGAGCAGTTCTTC.